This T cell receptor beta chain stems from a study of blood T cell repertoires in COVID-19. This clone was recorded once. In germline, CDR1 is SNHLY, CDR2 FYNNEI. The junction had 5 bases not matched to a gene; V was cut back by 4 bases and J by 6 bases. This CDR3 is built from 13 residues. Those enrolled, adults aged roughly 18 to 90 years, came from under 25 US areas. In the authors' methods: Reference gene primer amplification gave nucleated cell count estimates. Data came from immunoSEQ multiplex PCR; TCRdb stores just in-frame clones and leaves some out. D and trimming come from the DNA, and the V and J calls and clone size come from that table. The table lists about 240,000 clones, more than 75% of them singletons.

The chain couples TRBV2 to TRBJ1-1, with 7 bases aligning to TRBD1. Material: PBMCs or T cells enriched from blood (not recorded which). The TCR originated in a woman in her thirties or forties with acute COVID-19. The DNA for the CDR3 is TGTGCCAGCAGTGGTTTACAGGGGTCTGAAGCTTTCTTT. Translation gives CASSGLQGSEAFF.